This TCR beta chain was identified in a study of T-cell memory formation after mild COVID-19. The CDR3 extends over 14 amino acids. CDR1 and CDR2 (germline): LGHDT, YNNKEL (reference sequence). V lost 1 base and J lost 1, with 8 bases in between. A few counts support this clonotype. TCR alpha and TCR beta cDNA libraries with sample barcodes and UMIs came from 5'RACE using constant-segment primers. MiXCR, applied by TCRdb to the 5' RACE reads, yields one record per CDR3 protein. The sample records 500,000 to 550,000 distinct CDR3 sequences, around 21% being singletons. This chain joins TRBV3-1 and TRBJ2-7, with D possibly matching TRBD1 (6 bases). Specimen: PBMCs or a T cell subset sorted from them (not recorded which). The clonotype was recovered from an adult woman who had mild COVID-19 (a few samples of this study predate the infection). Cell type and time point are not known. CDR3: CASSQGDTSYEQYF. Written as DNA, the CDR3 is TGTGCCAGCAGCCAAGGGGACACTTCCTACGAGCAGTACTTC.